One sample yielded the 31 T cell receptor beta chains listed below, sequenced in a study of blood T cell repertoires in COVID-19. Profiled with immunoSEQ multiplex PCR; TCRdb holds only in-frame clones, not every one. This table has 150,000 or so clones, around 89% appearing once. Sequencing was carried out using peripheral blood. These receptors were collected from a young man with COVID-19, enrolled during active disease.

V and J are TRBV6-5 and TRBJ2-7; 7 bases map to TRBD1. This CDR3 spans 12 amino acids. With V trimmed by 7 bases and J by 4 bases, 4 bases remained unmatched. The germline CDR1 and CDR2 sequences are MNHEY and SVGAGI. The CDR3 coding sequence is TGTGCCAGCAAGACAGGGTCATACGAGCAGTACTTC. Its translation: CASKTGSYEQYF.

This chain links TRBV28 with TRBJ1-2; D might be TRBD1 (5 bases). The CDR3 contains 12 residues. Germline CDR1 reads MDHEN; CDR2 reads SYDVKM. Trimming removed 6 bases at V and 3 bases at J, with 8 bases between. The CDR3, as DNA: TGTGCCAGCAGAGTGACAGACTATGGCTACACCTTC. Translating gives CASRVTDYGYTF.

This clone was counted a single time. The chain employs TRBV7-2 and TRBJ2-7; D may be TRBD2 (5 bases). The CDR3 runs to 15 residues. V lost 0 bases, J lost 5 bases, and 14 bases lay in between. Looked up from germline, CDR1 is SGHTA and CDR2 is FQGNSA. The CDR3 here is CASSLARTRIDEQYF. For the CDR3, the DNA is TGTGCCAGCAGCTTAGCGCGGACTCGAATCGACGAGCAGTACTTC.

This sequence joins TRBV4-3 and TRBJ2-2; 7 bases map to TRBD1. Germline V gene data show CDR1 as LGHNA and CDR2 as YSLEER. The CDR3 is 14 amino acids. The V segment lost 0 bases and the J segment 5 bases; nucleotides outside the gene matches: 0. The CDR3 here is CASSQEDRTGELFF. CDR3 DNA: TGCGCCAGCAGCCAAGAGGACAGGACCGGGGAGCTGTTTTTT.

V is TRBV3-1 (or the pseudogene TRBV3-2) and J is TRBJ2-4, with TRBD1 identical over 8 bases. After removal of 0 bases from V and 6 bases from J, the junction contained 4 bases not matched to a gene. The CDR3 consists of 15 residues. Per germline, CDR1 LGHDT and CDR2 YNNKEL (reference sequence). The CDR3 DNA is TGTGCCAGCAGCCAAGATCGTACAGGGGGAAACATTCAGTACTTC. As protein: CASSQDRTGGNIQYF.

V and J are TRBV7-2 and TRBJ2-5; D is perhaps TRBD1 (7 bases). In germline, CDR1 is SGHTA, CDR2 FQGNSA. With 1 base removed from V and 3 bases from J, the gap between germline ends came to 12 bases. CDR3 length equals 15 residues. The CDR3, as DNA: TGTGCCAGCAGCTTAGTAGGGGGCGGGGAAGAGACCCAGTACTTC. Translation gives CASSLVGGGEETQYF.

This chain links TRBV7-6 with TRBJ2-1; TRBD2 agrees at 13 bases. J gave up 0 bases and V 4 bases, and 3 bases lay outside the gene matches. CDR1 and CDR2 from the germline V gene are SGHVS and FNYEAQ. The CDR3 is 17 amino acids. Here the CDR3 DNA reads TGTGCCAGCAGCTGGGGACTAGCGGGAAGCTCCTACAATGAGCAGTTCTTC. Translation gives CASSWGLAGSSYNEQFF.

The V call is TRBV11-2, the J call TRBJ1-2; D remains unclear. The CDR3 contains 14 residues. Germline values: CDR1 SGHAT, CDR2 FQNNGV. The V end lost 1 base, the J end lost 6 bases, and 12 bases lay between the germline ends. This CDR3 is CASSLVRGPHGYTF. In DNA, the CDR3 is TGTGCCAGCAGCTTAGTCAGAGGGCCCCATGGCTACACCTTC.

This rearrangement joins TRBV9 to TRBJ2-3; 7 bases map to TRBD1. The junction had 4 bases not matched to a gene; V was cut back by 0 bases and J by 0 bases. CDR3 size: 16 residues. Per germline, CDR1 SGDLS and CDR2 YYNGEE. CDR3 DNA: TGTGCCAGCAGCGTAGGTGAGGGGGCTAGCACAGATACGCAGTATTTT. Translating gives CASSVGEGASTDTQYF.

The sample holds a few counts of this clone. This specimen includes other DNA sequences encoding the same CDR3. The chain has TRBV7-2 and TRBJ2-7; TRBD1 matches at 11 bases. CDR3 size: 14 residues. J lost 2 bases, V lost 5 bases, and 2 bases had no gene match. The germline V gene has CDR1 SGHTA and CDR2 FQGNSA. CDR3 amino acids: CASSRGQGAYEQYF. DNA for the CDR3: TGTGCCAGCAGCCGGGGACAGGGGGCCTACGAGCAGTACTTC. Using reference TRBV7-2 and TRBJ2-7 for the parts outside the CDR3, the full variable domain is GAGVSQSPSNKVTEKGKDVELRCDPISGHTALYWYRQSLGQGLEFLIYFQGNSAPDKSGLPSDRFSAERTGGSVSTLTIQRTQQEDSAVYLCASSRGQGAYEQYFGPGTRLTVT.

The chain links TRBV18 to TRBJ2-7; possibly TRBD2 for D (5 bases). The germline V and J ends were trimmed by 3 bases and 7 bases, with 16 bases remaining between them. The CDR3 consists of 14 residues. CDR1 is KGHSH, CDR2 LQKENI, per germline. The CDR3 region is CASSPSGSYAEQYF. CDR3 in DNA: TGTGCCAGCTCACCGTCGGGGTCCTACGCGGAGCAGTACTTC.

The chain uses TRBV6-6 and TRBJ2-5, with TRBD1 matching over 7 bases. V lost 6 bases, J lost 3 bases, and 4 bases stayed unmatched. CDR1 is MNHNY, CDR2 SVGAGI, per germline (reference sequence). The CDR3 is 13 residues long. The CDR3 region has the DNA TGTGCCAGCAGAGATGACAGGGAAGAGACCCAGTACTTC. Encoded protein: CASRDDREETQYF.

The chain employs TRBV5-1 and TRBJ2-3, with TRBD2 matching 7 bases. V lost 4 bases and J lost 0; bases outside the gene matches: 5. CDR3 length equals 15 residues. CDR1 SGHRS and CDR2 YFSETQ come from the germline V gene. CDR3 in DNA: TGCGCCAGCAGCGCGAGCGGGGCTAGCACAGATACGCAGTATTTT. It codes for CASSASGASTDTQYF.

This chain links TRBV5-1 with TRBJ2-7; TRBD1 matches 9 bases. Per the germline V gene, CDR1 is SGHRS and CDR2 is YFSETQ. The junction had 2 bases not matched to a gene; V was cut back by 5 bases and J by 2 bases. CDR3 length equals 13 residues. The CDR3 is CASRWDRAYEQYF. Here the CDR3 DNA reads TGCGCCAGCAGATGGGACAGGGCCTACGAGCAGTACTTC.

In nucleotides, the CDR3 is TGTGCCAGCAGCCTATTGGGGGGGACCGGGGAGCTGTTTTTT. Translation: CASSLLGGTGELFF. This chain joins TRBV5-5 and TRBJ2-2, with TRBD2 identical over 7 bases. V was pared by 4 bases and J by 5 bases, with 5 bases of the junction left unmatched. The CDR3 consists of 14 residues. Germline lookup yields CDR1 SGHKS and CDR2 YYEKEE (reference sequence).

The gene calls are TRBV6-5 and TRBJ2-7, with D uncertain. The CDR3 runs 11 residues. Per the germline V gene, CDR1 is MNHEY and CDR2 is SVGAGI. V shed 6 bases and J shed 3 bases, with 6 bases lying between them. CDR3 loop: CASSLNYEQYF. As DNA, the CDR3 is TGTGCCAGCAGCCTTAACTACGAGCAGTACTTC.

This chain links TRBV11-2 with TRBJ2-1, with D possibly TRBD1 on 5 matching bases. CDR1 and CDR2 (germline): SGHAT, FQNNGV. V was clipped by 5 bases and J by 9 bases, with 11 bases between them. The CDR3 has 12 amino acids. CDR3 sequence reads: CASSPSRGEQFF. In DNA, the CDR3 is TGTGCCAGCAGCCCCAGTAGGGGTGAGCAGTTCTTC.

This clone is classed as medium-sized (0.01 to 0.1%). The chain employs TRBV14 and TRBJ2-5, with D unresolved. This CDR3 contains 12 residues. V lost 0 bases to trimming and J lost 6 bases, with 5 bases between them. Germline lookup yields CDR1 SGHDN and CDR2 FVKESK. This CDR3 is CASSQDRKTQYF. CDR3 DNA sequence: TGTGCCAGCAGCCAAGATCGTAAGACCCAGTACTTC.

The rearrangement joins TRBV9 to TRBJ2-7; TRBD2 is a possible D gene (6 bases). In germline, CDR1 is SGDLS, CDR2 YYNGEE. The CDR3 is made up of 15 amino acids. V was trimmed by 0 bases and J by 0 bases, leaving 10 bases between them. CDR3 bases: TGTGCCAGCAGCGTAGGATCTAGCGACTCCTACGAGCAGTACTTC. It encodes CASSVGSSDSYEQYF.

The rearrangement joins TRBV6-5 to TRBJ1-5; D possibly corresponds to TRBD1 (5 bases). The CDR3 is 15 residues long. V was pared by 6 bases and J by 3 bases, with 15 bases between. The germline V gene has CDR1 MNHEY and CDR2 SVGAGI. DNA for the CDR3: TGTGCCAGCAGGACGCTTGGAGGGGTCAATCAGCCCCAGCATTTT. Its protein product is CASRTLGGVNQPQHF.

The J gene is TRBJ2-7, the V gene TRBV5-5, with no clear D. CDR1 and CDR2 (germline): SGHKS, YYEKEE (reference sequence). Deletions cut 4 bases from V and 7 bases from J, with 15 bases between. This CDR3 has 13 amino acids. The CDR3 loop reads CASSPPSKEEQYF. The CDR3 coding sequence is TGTGCCAGCAGCCCCCCTTCCAAGGAGGAGCAGTACTTC.

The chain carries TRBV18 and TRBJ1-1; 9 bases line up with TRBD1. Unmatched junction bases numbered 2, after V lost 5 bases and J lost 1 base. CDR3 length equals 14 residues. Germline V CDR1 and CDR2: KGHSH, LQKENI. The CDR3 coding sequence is TGTGCCAGCTCAAAGGGACAGGGGAACACTGAAGCTTTCTTT. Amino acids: CASSKGQGNTEAFF.

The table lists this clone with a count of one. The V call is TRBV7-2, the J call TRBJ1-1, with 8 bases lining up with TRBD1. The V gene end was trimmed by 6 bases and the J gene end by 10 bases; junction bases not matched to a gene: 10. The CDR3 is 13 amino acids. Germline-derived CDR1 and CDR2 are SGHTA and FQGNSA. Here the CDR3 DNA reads TGTGCCAGCAGGCGTGACAGGGGACCACCAGCTTTCTTT. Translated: CASRRDRGPPAFF.

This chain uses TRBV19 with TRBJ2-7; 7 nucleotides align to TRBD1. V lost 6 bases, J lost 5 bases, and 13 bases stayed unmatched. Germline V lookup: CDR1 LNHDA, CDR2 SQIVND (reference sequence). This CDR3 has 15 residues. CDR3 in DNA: TGTGCCAGTAGCTATTCGGGACAGTCGGGGAACGAGCAGTACTTC. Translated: CASSYSGQSGNEQYF.

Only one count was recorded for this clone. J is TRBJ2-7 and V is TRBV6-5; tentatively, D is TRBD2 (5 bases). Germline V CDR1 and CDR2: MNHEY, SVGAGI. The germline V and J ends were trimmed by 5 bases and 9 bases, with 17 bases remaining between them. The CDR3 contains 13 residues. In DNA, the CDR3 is TGTGCCAGCAGTCCCCCGGGGTCCTTTCGGCAGTACTTC. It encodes CASSPPGSFRQYF.

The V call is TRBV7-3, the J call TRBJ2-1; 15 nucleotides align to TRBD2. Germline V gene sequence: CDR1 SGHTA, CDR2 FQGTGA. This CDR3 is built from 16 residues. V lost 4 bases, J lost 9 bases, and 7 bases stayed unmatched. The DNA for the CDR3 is TGTGCCAGCAGCTCGTGGACTAGCGGGAGGGTCGGTGAGCAGTTCTTC. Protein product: CASSSWTSGRVGEQFF. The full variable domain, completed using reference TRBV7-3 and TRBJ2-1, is GAGVSQTPSNKVTEKGKYVELRCDPISGHTALYWYRQSLGQGPEFLIYFQGTGAADDSGLPNDRFFAVRPEGSVSTLKIQRTERGDSAVYLCASSSWTSGRVGEQFFGPGTRLTVL.

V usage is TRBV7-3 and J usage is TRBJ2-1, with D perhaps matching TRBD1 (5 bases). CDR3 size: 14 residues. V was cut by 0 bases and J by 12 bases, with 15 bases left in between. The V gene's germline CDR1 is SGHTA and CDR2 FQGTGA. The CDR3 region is CASSLTGLLGVQFF. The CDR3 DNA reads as TGTGCCAGCAGCTTAACGGGGCTGCTTGGGGTGCAGTTCTTC.

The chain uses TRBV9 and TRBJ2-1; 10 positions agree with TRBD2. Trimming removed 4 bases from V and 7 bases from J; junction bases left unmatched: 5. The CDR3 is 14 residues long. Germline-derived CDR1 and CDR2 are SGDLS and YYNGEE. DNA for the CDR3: TGTGCCAGCAGCATATCTAGCGGGAGAAATGAGCAGTTCTTC. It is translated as CASSISSGRNEQFF.

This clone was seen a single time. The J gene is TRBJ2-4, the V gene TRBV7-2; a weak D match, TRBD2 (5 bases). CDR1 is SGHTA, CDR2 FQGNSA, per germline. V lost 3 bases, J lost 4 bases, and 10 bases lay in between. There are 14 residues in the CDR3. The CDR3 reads CASSFSVTKNIQYF. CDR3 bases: TGTGCCAGCAGCTTTAGCGTAACTAAAAACATTCAGTACTTC.

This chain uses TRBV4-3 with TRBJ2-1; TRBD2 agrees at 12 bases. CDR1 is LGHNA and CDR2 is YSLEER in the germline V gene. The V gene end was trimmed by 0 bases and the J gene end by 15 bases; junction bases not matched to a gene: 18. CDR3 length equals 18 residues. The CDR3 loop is CASSQDGVVTSGSDIWFF. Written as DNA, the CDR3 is TGCGCCAGCAGCCAAGATGGCGTCGTGACTAGCGGGAGTGATATTTGGTTCTTC.

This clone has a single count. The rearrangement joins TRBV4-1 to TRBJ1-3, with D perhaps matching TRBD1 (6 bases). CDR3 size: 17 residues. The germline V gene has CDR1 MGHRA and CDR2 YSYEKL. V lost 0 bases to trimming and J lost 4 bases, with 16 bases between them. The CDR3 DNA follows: TGCGCCAGCAGCCAAGATGGAAGACAGGCCGGCGGAAACACCATATATTTT. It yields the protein CASSQDGRQAGGNTIYF.